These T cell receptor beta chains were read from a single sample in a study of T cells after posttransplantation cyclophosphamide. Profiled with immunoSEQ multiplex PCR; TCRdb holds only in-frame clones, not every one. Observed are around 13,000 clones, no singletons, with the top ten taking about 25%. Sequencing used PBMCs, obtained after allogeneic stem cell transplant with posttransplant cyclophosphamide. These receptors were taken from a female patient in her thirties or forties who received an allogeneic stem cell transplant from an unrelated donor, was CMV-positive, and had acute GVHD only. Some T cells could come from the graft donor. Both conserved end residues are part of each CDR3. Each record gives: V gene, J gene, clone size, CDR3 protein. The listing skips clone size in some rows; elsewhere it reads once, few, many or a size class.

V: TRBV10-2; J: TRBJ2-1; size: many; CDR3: CASSESRLPDIWQFF
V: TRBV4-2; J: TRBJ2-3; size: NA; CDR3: CASSQRTGTDTQYF
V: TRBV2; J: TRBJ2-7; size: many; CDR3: CASGAYEQYF
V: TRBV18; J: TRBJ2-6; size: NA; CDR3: CASSPPGRGANVLTF
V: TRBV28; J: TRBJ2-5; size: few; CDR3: CASSPPPGLADQETQYF
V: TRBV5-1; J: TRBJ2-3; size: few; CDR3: CASSSGGLAGGTDTQYF
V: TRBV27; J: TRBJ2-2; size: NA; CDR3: CASSFRNPGQRTGELFF
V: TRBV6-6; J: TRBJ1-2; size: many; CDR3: CASSYSQTASEGYTF
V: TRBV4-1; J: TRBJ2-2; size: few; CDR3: CASSQDRGRGGRGGELFF
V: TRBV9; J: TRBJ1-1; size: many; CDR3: CASSVGGDANTEAFF
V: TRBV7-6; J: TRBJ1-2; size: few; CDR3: CASSLGTGLYGYTF
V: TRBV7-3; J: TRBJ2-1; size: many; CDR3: CASRPSGGHNEQFF
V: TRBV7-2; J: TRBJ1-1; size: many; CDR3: CASSLWDSSATEAFF
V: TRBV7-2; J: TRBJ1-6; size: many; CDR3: CASSLRSTRVDSPLHF
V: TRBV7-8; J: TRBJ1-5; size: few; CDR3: CASSPDRGNYQPQHF
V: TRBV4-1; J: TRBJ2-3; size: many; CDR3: CASSQGTSGQGTDTQYF
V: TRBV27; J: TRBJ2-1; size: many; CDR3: CASSLGPDNEQFF
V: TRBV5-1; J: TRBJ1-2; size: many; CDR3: CASSFARDYGYTF
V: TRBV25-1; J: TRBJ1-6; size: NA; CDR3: CASSVWGQTLSPLHF
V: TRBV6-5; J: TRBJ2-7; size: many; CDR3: CASRSMTATYEQYF
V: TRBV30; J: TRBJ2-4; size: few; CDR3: CAWSGHRGSENIQYF
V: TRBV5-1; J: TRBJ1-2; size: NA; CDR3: CASSRQGDPDGYTF
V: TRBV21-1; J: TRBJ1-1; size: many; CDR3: CASSKLLNTEAFF
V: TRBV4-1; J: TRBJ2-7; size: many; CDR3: CASSQETGYEQYF
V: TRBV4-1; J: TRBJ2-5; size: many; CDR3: CASSQGQGPIEETQYF
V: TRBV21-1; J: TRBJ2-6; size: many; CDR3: CASSTTGTGAFSGANVLTF
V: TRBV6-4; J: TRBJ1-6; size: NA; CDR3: CASSTGLGSPLHF
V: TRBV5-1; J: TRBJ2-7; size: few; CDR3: CASSLRDIVLFPYEQYF
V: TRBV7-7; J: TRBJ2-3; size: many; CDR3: CASSLGLTGDTQYF
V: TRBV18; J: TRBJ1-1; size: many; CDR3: CASSPTGGRRATEAFF
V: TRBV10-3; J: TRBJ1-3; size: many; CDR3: CAIKGPGGRTGNTIYF
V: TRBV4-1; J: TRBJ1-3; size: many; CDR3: CASSQEGSSGNTIYF
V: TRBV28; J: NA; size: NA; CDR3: CASSFSRSYEQYF
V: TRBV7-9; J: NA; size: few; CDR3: CASKGTGAYEQYF
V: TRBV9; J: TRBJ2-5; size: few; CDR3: CASSLLGGGETQYF
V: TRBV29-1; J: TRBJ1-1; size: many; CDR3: CSVERGRGITEAFF
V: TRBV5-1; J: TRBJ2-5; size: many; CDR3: CASSRTSGGAHETQYF
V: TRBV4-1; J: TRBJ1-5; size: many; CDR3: CASSQDLVQGTQHF
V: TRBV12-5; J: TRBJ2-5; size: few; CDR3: CASLPDSEETQYF
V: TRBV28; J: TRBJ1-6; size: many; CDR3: CASSYGSSYNSPLHF
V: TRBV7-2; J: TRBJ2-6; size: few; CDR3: CASRQVRGSGANVLTF
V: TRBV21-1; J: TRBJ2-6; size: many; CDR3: CASSKERPSGANVLTF
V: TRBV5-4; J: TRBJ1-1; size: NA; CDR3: CASSSGGQAHTEAFF
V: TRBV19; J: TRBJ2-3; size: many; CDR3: CASSMRTGSPDTQYF
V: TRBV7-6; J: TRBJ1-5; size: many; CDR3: CASSFQGQPQHF
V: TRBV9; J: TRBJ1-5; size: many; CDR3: CASSVAPDRAQPQHF
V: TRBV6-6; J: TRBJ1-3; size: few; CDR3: CASGGGGLPSGNTIYF
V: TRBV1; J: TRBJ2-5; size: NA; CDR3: CTSSPPSEGRIKTQYF
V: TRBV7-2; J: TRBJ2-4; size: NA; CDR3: CASSLVYGVAKNIQYF